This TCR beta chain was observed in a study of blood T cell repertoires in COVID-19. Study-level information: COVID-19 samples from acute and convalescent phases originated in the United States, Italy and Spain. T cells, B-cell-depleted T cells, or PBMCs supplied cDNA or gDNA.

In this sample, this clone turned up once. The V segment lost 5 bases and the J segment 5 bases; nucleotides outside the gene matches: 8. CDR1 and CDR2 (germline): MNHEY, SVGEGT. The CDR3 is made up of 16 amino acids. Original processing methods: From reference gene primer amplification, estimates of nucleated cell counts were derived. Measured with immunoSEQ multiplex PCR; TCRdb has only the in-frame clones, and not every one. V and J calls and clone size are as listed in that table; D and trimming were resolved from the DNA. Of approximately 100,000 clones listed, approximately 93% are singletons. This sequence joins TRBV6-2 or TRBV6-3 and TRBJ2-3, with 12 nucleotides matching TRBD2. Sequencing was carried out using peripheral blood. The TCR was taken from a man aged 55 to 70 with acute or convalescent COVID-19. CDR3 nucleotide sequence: TGTGCCAGCAGTCTTCGACTAGCGGGAGCGGGAGATACGCAGTATTTT. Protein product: CASSLRLAGAGDTQYF.